The clone carrying this T cell receptor (beta chain) was observed at least ten times. The antigen is unknown. The data are from a study of blood T cells in healthy people across ages. Notes on the study in general: Diversity estimates drawn from one million T cells were deemed underestimates. A greater number of naive CD4+ cells and higher diversity distinguished long-lived donors from aged donors. TCR beta diversity correlated strongly with naive T cell percentage.

The J segment lost 9 bases and the V segment lost 6 bases, leaving 7 bases of the junction unmatched. CDR1 is MNHNY, CDR2 SVGAGI, per germline (reference sequence). The CDR3 sequence is 13 residues long. A second PCR of roughly 6 to 12 cycles used a sample-barcoded 5' primer and a J-beta primer mix. Unique molecular identifiers of 12 random nucleotides labeled each cDNA. TCRdb re-called the 5' RACE reads with MiXCR, one entry per CDR3 protein. The repertoire holds approximately 810,000 distinct CDR3 sequences, with more than 25% as singletons. The J gene is TRBJ2-5, the V gene TRBV6-6; 10 bases align to TRBD1. The source of this sequence is an elderly woman in good health. Sequencing was performed on blood. CDR3 bases: TGTGCCAGCAGCCTAGGGACAGGGGTGGCCCAGTACTTC. Amino acid sequence: CASSLGTGVAQYF.